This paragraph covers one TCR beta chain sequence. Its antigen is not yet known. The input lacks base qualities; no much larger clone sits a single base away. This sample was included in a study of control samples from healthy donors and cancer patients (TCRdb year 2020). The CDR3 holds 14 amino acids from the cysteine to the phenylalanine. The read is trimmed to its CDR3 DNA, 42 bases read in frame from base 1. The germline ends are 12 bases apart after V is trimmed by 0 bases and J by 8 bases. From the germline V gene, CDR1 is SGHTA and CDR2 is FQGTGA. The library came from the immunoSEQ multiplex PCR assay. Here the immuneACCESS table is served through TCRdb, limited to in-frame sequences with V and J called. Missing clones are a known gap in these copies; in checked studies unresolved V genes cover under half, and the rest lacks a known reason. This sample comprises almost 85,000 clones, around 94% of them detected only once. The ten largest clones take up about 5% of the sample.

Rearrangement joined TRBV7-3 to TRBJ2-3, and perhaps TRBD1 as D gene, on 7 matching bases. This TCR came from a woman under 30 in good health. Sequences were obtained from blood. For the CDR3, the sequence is CASSLTGGQSTQYF. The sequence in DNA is TGTGCCAGCAGCTTAACGGGGGGACAGAGTACGCAGTATTTT.